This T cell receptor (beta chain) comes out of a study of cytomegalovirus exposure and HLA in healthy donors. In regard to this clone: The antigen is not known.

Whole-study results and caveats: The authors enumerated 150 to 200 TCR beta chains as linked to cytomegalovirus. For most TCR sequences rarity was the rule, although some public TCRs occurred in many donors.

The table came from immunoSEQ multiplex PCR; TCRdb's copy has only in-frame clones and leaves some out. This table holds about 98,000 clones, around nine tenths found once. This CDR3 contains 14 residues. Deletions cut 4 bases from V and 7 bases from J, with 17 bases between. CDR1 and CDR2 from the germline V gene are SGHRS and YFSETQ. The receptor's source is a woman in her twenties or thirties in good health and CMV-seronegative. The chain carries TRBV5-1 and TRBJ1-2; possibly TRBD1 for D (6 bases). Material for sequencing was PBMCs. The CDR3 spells CASSEDRRRGGYTF. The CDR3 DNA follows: TGCGCCAGCAGCGAGGACAGACGCCGGGGTGGCTACACCTTC.